Each of the 16 T cell receptor beta chains below was sequenced from the same sample in a study of blood T cells in healthy people across ages (dated by TCRdb to the mid-2010s). Library method: 5' RACE. Sequenced using an Illumina HiSeq 2500. A second PCR of roughly 7 to 12 cycles was performed with a sample-barcoded 5' primer and a J-beta primer mix. TCRdb reran the public reads through fastp at Q25 and MiXCR, keeping productive beta chains. Here each entry gathers all rows of one CDR3 protein and keeps the most common genes and DNA. For this sample there are around 320,000 distinct CDR3 sequences; around 27% appear just once. 29% of the sample is taken by the ten largest. Sequencing used blood. The receptors were gathered from a woman in her sixties or seventies in good health.

This chain connects TRBV12-3 or TRBV12-4 to TRBJ2-7; possible D gene TRBD2, 6 bases. V was clipped by 3 bases and J by 5 bases, with 11 bases between them. The CDR3 is 13 residues long. The CDR3 sequence is CASSFGLANEQYF. For the CDR3, the DNA is TGTGCCAGCAGTTTTGGGCTAGCGAACGAGCAGTACTTC.

This clonotype was picked up one time. The chain is built from TRBV20-1 and TRBJ2-5; D may be TRBD1 or TRBD2 (5 bases each). The assigned J gene may be wrong: the sequence end matches TRBJ2-7 better. Germline V gene sequence: CDR1 DFQATT, CDR2 SNEGSKA (reference sequence). This CDR3 comprises 13 residues. DNA for the CDR3: TGCAGTGCCCCAGGGAGTGTTCTCTACGAGCAGTACTTC. Protein: CSAPGSVLYEQYF.

This clonotype has more than one count but fewer than ten. The chain uses TRBV5-1 and TRBJ2-2; 9 bases agree with TRBD1. Germline V gene data show CDR1 as SGHRS and CDR2 as YFSETQ. This CDR3 is 16 amino acids long. Trimming at V came to 0 bases and at J to 0 bases, leaving 0 bases not matched to a gene. CDR3 DNA sequence: TGCGCCAGCAGCTTGGGACAGGGGGCGAACACCGGGGAGCTGTTTTTT. Translated, it gives CASSLGQGANTGELFF.

The chain links TRBV28 to TRBJ1-4; D gene uncertain. Germline CDR1 and CDR2: MDHEN and SYDVKM. Trimming pared 10 bases from V and 3 bases from J, leaving 15 bases between. The CDR3 covers 14 residues. DNA for the CDR3: TGTGCCACCGGTGGGCGGGGAGCTAATGAAAAACTGTTTTTT. This encodes CATGGRGANEKLFF.

V usage is TRBV12-3 or TRBV12-4 and J usage is TRBJ1-2; D unresolved. The CDR3 loop spans 12 amino acids. Trimming took 8 bases from V and 3 from J, leaving 10 bases between them. This CDR3 reads CASRSGHYGYTF. CDR3 DNA sequence: TGTGCCAGCCGTTCCGGGCACTATGGCTACACCTTC.

The chain recombines TRBV11-2 with TRBJ2-3; TRBD2 agrees at 10 bases. This CDR3 has 14 residues. CDR1 and CDR2 (germline): SGHAT, FQNNGV. J was trimmed by 3 bases and V by 7 bases; bases with no gene match: 4. The CDR3 bases are TGTGCCAGCACCCTAGCGGGAGTTACAGATACGCAGTATTTT. Translating gives CASTLAGVTDTQYF.

This clonotype was seen a few times. The chain has TRBV28 and TRBJ2-5, with 10 bases identical to TRBD2. With the DNA end fitting TRBJ2-7 better, the J assignment may be wrong. Germline V lookup: CDR1 MDHEN, CDR2 SYDVKM. The CDR3 consists of 16 residues. The CDR3: CASSWGLALTTYEQYF. CDR3 nucleotide sequence: TGTGCCAGCAGTTGGGGACTAGCGCTTACCACCTACGAGCAGTACTTC.

This clonotype was found a few times. The rearrangement links TRBV7-2 to TRBJ2-2; possible D gene TRBD2, 6 bases. In germline, CDR1 is SGHTA, CDR2 FQGNSA. The germline V and J ends were trimmed by 7 bases and 5 bases, with 20 bases remaining between them. This CDR3 has 16 residues. The CDR3, as DNA: TGTGCCAGCACCCCTCTCTCTGAGCGGGTGACCGGGGAGCTGTTTTTT. This codes for CASTPLSERVTGELFF.

The rearrangement uses TRBV9 and TRBJ2-1; maybe TRBD2 (6 bases). Trimming took 3 bases from V and 3 from J, leaving 10 bases between them. The CDR3 loop spans 14 amino acids. Germline V gene data show CDR1 as SGDLS and CDR2 as YYNGEE. The CDR3 DNA follows: TGTGCCAGCAGCGCCCGGGAGCTCTACAATGAGCAGTTCTTC. Its protein product is CASSARELYNEQFF.

The rearrangement uses TRBV12-3 or TRBV12-4 and TRBJ1-2; D is possibly TRBD1 (5 bases). V lost 2 bases and J lost 4, with 11 bases in between. The CDR3 is 14 amino acids. In DNA, the CDR3 is TGTGCCAGCAGTTTATTTGAGGGGACCTATGGCTACACCTTC. It translates to CASSLFEGTYGYTF.

This clonotype has a handful of counts. This rearrangement joins TRBV7-9 to TRBJ2-7; TRBD1 agrees at 7 bases. Germline-derived CDR1 and CDR2 are SEHNR and FQNEAQ (reference sequence). Unmatched junction bases numbered 9, after V lost 5 bases and J lost 5 bases. The CDR3 spans 14 residues. CDR3 DNA: TGTGCCAGCAGCCGTAGACAGGGAGTGGACGAGCAGTACTTC. Protein sequence: CASSRRQGVDEQYF.

This clonotype was seen many times. The chain recombines TRBV9 with TRBJ2-7; perhaps TRBD1 as D (5 bases). V was cut by 0 bases and J by 1 base, with 8 bases left in between. Germline CDR1 and CDR2: SGDLS and YYNGEE. This CDR3 is 14 amino acids long. DNA of the CDR3: TGTGCCAGCAGCGTAGAAGGGGATTCCTACGAGCAGTACTTC. This codes for CASSVEGDSYEQYF.

This clonotype was detected once. Germline is not matched at one junction end, which may reflect a read error. The chain employs TRBV2 and TRBJ1-4; D unresolved. This CDR3 contains 15 residues. The germline gives CDR1 SNHLY, CDR2 FYNNEI. In DNA, the CDR3 is TGTGCCAGCAGTGAATCGATGGCCAAGAATGTAAAACTGTTTTTT. Encoded protein: CASSESMAKNVKLFF.

This clonotype was picked up many times. The genes are TRBV3-1 and TRBJ2-5, with TRBD2 matching 11 bases. The CDR3 is 19 residues long. Germline values: CDR1 LGHDT, CDR2 YNNKEL (reference sequence). V gave up 0 bases and J gave up 1 base; unmatched junction bases: 10. The CDR3 nucleotides are TGTGCCAGCAGCCAAGAAGTTGGAGGGACTAGCGGAGCCCAAGAGACCCAGTACTTC. Its protein is CASSQEVGGTSGAQETQYF.

This clonotype was counted only a few times. This sequence joins TRBV20-1 and TRBJ2-1, with 8 bases identical to TRBD1. V was clipped by 3 bases and J by 1 base; unmatched bases: 8. The CDR3 spans 16 residues. Germline V gene data show CDR1 as DFQATT and CDR2 as SNEGSKA (reference sequence). CDR3 sequence reads: CSASRQGAGSYNEQFF. CDR3 DNA: TGCAGTGCTAGTCGCCAGGGGGCGGGGTCCTACAATGAGCAGTTCTTC.

This clonotype was picked up a small number of times. The V gene is TRBV5-1, the J gene TRBJ1-6, with D uncertain. Germline loops: CDR1 SGHRS, CDR2 YFSETQ. The CDR3 totals 14 residues. V was clipped by 0 bases and J by 7 bases, with 8 bases between them. In nucleotides, the CDR3 is TGCGCCAGCAGCTTGGAGTCAGCAAATTCACCCCTCCACTTT. Translating gives CASSLESANSPLHF. The whole variable domain, remainder taken from reference TRBV5-1 and TRBJ1-6, is KAGVTQTPRYLIKTRGQQVTLSCSPISGHRSVSWYQQTPGQGLQFLFEYFSETQRNKGNFPGRFSGRQFSNSRSEMNVSTLELGDSALYLCASSLESANSPLHFGNGTRLTVT.